Sequencing of this T cell receptor beta chain was carried out in a study of early T cells in non-severe SARS-CoV-2 infection. Germline CDR1 MNHEY, CDR2 SVGAGI. The length of the CDR3 is 13 residues. V dropped 0 bases and J dropped 5 bases, with 8 bases sitting between them. Remarks on this clonotype: Antigen: not known. A much larger clone differs from this one at a single base, so this may be a read error.

The study, taken as a whole, reports: CD4 and private specificities were missed by VDJdb matching, which favored anti-spike CD8 responses.

MiXCR, run by TCRdb on the 5' RACE reads, gives a single entry per CDR3 protein. The sample shows around 52,000 distinct CDR3 sequences, approximately 6.7% of them seen only once. The TCR originated in an adult who was a healthcare worker with PCR-confirmed SARS-CoV-2 infection or an uninfected control (not recorded which). The chain employs TRBV6-5 and TRBJ2-7, with D possibly TRBD2 on 5 matching bases. The sequencing sample was made of whole blood. The CDR3 bases are TGTGCCAGCAGTTACTCGATGGGAGACGAGCAGTACTTC. Its protein is CASSYSMGDEQYF.